The 23 T cell receptor beta chains below were found in one sample sequenced in a study of T cell repertoires in cytomegalovirus infection. TCRdb analysed the reads with MiXCR anew, one entry per CDR3 protein. Among around 430,000 distinct CDR3 sequences listed, approximately 46% were seen once. Their specific antigens are unknown. The material was cultured PBMCs, obtained from culture after CMV antigen stimulation. These receptors all come from a human donor in good health (CMV status not recorded). Some clones in this sample may be carry-over from other donors' samples.

This chain connects TRBV7-8 to TRBJ1-4, with 8 bases that match TRBD1. This CDR3 is built from 16 residues. Per germline, CDR1 SGHVS and CDR2 FQNEAQ. V lost 0 bases, J lost 7 bases, and 7 bases stayed unmatched. The chain's CDR3 is CASSLAAAGGREKLFF. The CDR3, as DNA: TGTGCCAGCAGCTTAGCGGCGGCAGGGGGCCGTGAAAAACTGTTTTTT.

This chain joins TRBV7-6 and TRBJ2-7; TRBD1 is a possible D gene (6 bases). Trimming pared 5 bases from V and 6 bases from J, leaving 17 bases between. The CDR3 totals 14 residues. Germline V gene sequence: CDR1 SGHVS, CDR2 FNYEAQ. CDR3 amino acids: CASSQPGGGFEQYF. The CDR3 DNA follows: TGTGCCAGCAGCCAACCAGGTGGGGGCTTCGAGCAGTACTTC.

The J gene is TRBJ1-2, the V gene TRBV29-1; weak D call: TRBD1 (5 bases). Germline V gives CDR1 SQVTM, CDR2 ANQGSEA. Trimming cost V 6 bases and J 4 bases, with 21 bases left between them. The CDR3 contains 15 residues. CDR3 nucleotides: TGCAGCGTCCTCGATTGGGGGACGGAGCTCTATGGCTACACCTTC. Translation gives CSVLDWGTELYGYTF.

This clonotype has a handful of counts. This chain joins TRBV7-8 and TRBJ2-3; the D is unclear. Germline CDR1 and CDR2: SGHVS and FQNEAQ. Deletions cut 1 base from V and 4 bases from J, with 15 bases between. The CDR3 runs 16 residues. DNA of the CDR3: TGTGCCAGCAGCTTAGGGTACTACACCCGCCCAGATACGCAGTATTTT. Amino acid sequence: CASSLGYYTRPDTQYF.

The chain joins TRBV4-1 to TRBJ2-5; TRBD2 might be the D (6 bases). CDR1 and CDR2 (germline): MGHRA, YSYEKL. Trimming left V 1 base short and J 7 bases short, with 13 bases between. CDR3 size: 14 residues. CDR3 DNA: TGCGCCAGCAGCCAAGCGGAGGGGCTTGGGACCCAGTACTTC. Its translation: CASSQAEGLGTQYF.

This clonotype appeared a few times. This rearrangement joins TRBV10-3 to TRBJ1-1, with D tentatively TRBD1 (5 bases). This CDR3 is 11 amino acids long. Germline V gene lookup returns CDR1 ENHRY and CDR2 SYGVKD. Trimming removed 8 bases from V and 6 bases from J, with 10 bases in between. The CDR3 DNA reads TGTGCCATCGGGGAGGGACCTGAAGCTTTCTTT. It yields the protein CAIGEGPEAFF.

This clonotype was found a few times. The V call is TRBV7-9, the J call TRBJ2-5, with D perhaps being TRBD1 or TRBD2 (6 bases each). This CDR3 contains 15 residues. V was shortened by 2 bases and J by 5 bases, with 15 bases between the two germline ends. The germline V gene encodes CDR1 SEHNR and CDR2 FQNEAQ (reference sequence). CDR3 sequence: CASSLSGGLGETQYF. CDR3 coding DNA: TGTGCCAGCAGCTTATCTGGGGGGCTCGGGGAGACCCAGTACTTC.

This clonotype was seen only a few times. The chain uses TRBV7-2 and TRBJ2-1; tentative D call: TRBD2 (6 bases). CDR1 and CDR2 (germline): SGHTA, FQGNSA. V gave up 3 bases and J gave up 0 bases, with 15 bases separating them. The CDR3 is 17 amino acids. CDR3 in DNA: TGTGCCAGCAGCTTGGGGGACTCGCCGAGCTCCTACAATGAGCAGTTCTTC. This gives the protein CASSLGDSPSSYNEQFF.

This chain links TRBV15 with TRBJ1-2; D not resolved. CDR1 LNHNV and CDR2 YYDKDF come from the germline V gene (reference sequence). CDR3 length: 15 residues. V gave up 0 bases and J gave up 0 bases, with 8 bases separating them. The CDR3 coding sequence is TGTGCCACCAGCAGAGAGGCAGCTACTAACTATGGCTACACCTTC. Translating gives CATSREAATNYGYTF.

In this sample, this clonotype turned up a few times. This chain uses TRBV7-8 with TRBJ2-7; either TRBD1 or TRBD2 may fit D (5 bases each). The CDR3 sequence is 15 residues long. V lost 3 bases and J lost 0, with 12 bases in between. Per the germline V gene, CDR1 is SGHVS and CDR2 is FQNEAQ. The CDR3 is CASSFSSGASYEQYF. In DNA form, the CDR3 reads TGTGCCAGCAGCTTTTCCTCCGGGGCCTCCTACGAGCAGTACTTC.

This clonotype was seen a handful of times. The chain couples TRBV7-2 to TRBJ2-1; possibly TRBD2 for D (5 bases). The CDR3 extends over 11 amino acids. V lost 6 bases and J 7 bases, leaving 7 bases between the germline ends. CDR1 is SGHTA, CDR2 FQGNSA, per germline. The chain's CDR3 is CASRLANEQFF. As DNA, the CDR3 is TGTGCCAGCAGGCTAGCTAATGAGCAGTTCTTC.

This clonotype was recorded at least ten times. The V call is TRBV7-2, the J call TRBJ2-7; TRBD2 agrees at 12 bases. The junction had 11 bases not matched to a gene; V was cut back by 5 bases and J by 6 bases. The CDR3 runs to 16 residues. The V gene's germline CDR1 is SGHTA and CDR2 FQGNSA. CDR3 DNA sequence: TGTGCCAGCAGCCAAAACCCACTAGCGGGAGGCCCCGAGCAGTACTTC. Its protein is CASSQNPLAGGPEQYF.

The genes are TRBV2 and TRBJ2-5, with D perhaps TRBD1 (5 bases). V was clipped by 8 bases and J by 4 bases, with 11 bases between them. The CDR3 length is 12 residues. CDR1 SNHLY and CDR2 FYNNEI come from the germline V gene. CDR3 coding DNA: TGTGCCAGCGGGGCAGGGCTAGAGACCCAGTACTTC. It codes for CASGAGLETQYF.

The V gene is TRBV6-5, the J gene TRBJ2-5, with 7 bases that match TRBD1. Germline loops: CDR1 MNHEY, CDR2 SVGAGI. The CDR3 length is 16 residues. V lost 2 bases and J lost 5; bases outside the gene matches: 11. CDR3 amino acids: CASSYTLQGSGETQYF. The CDR3 bases are TGTGCCAGCAGTTACACCTTACAGGGGTCCGGGGAGACCCAGTACTTC.

The chain couples TRBV6-6 to TRBJ2-1, with 10 bases matching TRBD1. V was pared by 5 bases and J by 7 bases, with 8 bases of the junction left unmatched. This CDR3 is 15 amino acids long. From germline, CDR1 is MNHNY and CDR2 SVGAGI (reference sequence). The CDR3 DNA follows: TGTGCCAGCAGTCGGTTTGACAGGGGGCGTAATGAGCAGTTCTTC. This translates into CASSRFDRGRNEQFF.

The chain uses TRBV5-3 and TRBJ2-2, with a tentative D call TRBD2 (7 bases). TRBV5-3 is annotated as an ORF whose role is uncertain. Trimming pared 8 bases from V and 4 bases from J, leaving 21 bases between. The CDR3 consists of 16 residues. For the CDR3, the DNA is TGTGCCAGCAGTTTGGGGGGGACACCTTCCACCGGGGAGCTGTTTTTT. This gives the protein CASSLGGTPSTGELFF.

This rearrangement joins TRBV6-2 or TRBV6-3 to TRBJ2-3; 8 bases are a match to TRBD2. Germline V gene sequence: CDR1 MNHEY, CDR2 SVGEGT. This CDR3 has 14 amino acids. The junction had 6 bases not matched to a gene; V was cut back by 6 bases and J by 4 bases. The CDR3 loop is CASRSGRIADTQYF. The CDR3 nucleotides read TGTGCCAGCAGGAGCGGGAGAATAGCAGATACGCAGTATTTT.

The gene calls are TRBV10-3 and TRBJ1-3; D may be TRBD1 (5 bases). The V gene's germline CDR1 is ENHRY and CDR2 SYGVKD. V was trimmed by 6 bases and J by 0 bases, leaving 9 bases between them. The CDR3 length is 14 residues. DNA of the CDR3: TGTGCCATCAGAACGGACAACTCTGGAAACACCATATATTTT. Its protein product is CAIRTDNSGNTIYF.

This clonotype was seen a handful of times. J is TRBJ2-3 and V is TRBV6-1; no reliable D call. V shed 0 bases and J shed 0 bases, with 7 bases lying between them. From germline, CDR1 is MNHNS and CDR2 SASEGT. The CDR3 extends over 15 amino acids. Written as DNA, the CDR3 is TGTGCCAGCAGTGAAGCATCCCCTAGCACAGATACGCAGTATTTT. Protein sequence: CASSEASPSTDTQYF.

This chain joins TRBV10-3 and TRBJ1-1; maybe TRBD1 (6 bases). The CDR3 has 14 amino acids. Germline values: CDR1 ENHRY, CDR2 SYGVKD. Trimming shortened V by 8 bases and J by 4 bases, and 17 bases separated the two germline ends. The CDR3 loop is CAIGNTGMTTEAFF. CDR3 in DNA: TGTGCCATCGGCAACACAGGGATGACCACTGAAGCTTTCTTT.

As regards this clonotype: This CDR3 is missing its conserved last phenylalanine or tryptophan, likely due to a read error. The rearrangement joins TRBV10-3 to TRBJ2-7; 8 bases align to TRBD1. After removal of 4 bases from V and 0 bases from J, the junction contained 5 bases not matched to a gene. In germline, CDR1 is ENHRY, CDR2 SYGVKD. The CDR3 extends over 15 amino acids. This chain's CDR3 is CAISVRTGSSYEQYS. CDR3 coding DNA: TGTGCCATCAGTGTTCGGACAGGGTCCTCCTACGAGCAGTACTCC.

This clonotype was counted a few times. The V gene is TRBV6-2 or TRBV6-3, the J gene TRBJ2-7; 14 bases fit TRBD2. V trimming: 2 bases; J trimming: 4 bases; junction bases outside the gene matches: 7. The germline V gene encodes CDR1 MNHEY and CDR2 SVGEGT. CDR3 length equals 17 residues. The CDR3 reads CASSYGTSGSVRYEQYF. CDR3 coding DNA: TGTGCCAGCAGTTACGGGACTAGCGGGAGTGTACGGTACGAGCAGTACTTC.

This clonotype occurred once. The chain links TRBV18 to TRBJ1-2; 7 bases align to TRBD1. V shed 8 bases, J shed 4 bases, and the junction held 10 bases outside the gene matches. Germline lookup yields CDR1 KGHSH and CDR2 LQKENI. This CDR3 comprises 14 residues. The CDR3 coding sequence is TGTGCCAGCCTTTCAGGGGACAGCCCCTATGGCTACACCTTC. Protein sequence: CASLSGDSPYGYTF. Filled out from reference TRBV18 and TRBJ1-2, the complete variable domain reads NAGVMQNPRHLVRRRGQEARLRCSPMKGHSHVYWYRQLPEEGLKFMVYLQKENIIDESGMPKERFSAEFPKEGPSILRIQQVVRGDSAAYFCASLSGDSPYGYTFGSGTRLTVV.